The rows below give T cell receptor beta chains drawn from one sample of a study of neurological immune-mediated disorders. TCRdb recomputed calls from the 5' RACE reads with MiXCR, one row per CDR3 protein. Here the sample spans 35,000 to 50,000 distinct CDR3 sequences, roughly 14% being singletons. The sequenced sample consisted of CD4+ T cells from blood. All receptors come from an older woman with HTLV-1-associated myelopathy (HAM/TSP). Each CDR3 is given with its conserved first and last residue. D genes are given only for firm matches. Some rows have no size entry. The others give once, few or many, or a class for an expanded clone.

d_call,j_call,clone_size,v_call,cdr3_aa,cdr3_nt
.,TRBJ1-1,many,TRBV5-1,CASSLTEAEAFF,TGCGCCAGCAGCTTGACAGAGGCTGAAGCTTTCTTT
.,TRBJ2-7,.,TRBV4-1,CASSQVGGSYEQYF,TGCGCCAGCAGCCAAGTAGGGGGGTCTTACGAGCAGTACTTC
.,TRBJ1-1,many,TRBV29-1,CSISVRPEAFF,TGCAGCATCTCTGTGCGGCCTGAAGCTTTCTTT
.,TRBJ2-7,many,TRBV30,CAWSPDRMGEQYF,TGTGCCTGGAGTCCCGACAGGATGGGCGAGCAGTACTTC
.,TRBJ1-1,many,TRBV12-3/TRBV12-4,CASSPRVRNTEAFF,TGTGCCAGCAGTCCCCGGGTCAGGAACACTGAAGCTTTCTTT
.,TRBJ1-1,many,TRBV11-1,CASSLGPEGTNTEAFF,TGTGCCAGCAGCTTAGGCCCCGAAGGGACGAACACTGAAGCTTTCTTT
.,TRBJ1-1,many,TRBV10-3,CAISESGDTEAFF,TGTGCCATCAGTGAGTCAGGGGACACTGAAGCTTTCTTT
.,TRBJ1-2,once,TRBV18,CASSLSGENYGYTF,TGTGCCAGCTCACTATCGGGGGAAAACTATGGCTACACCTTC
.,TRBJ2-1,many,TRBV5-1,CASSLAFHEQFF,TGCGCCAGCAGCTTGGCCTTCCATGAGCAGTTCTTC
TRBD1,TRBJ1-2,many,TRBV20-1,CSARDATGAITVHGYTF,TGCAGTGCTAGAGATGCAACAGGGGCCATTACAGTCCATGGCTACACCTTC
.,TRBJ1-2,.,TRBV20-1,CSAASGYGYTF,TGCAGTGCTGCCTCGGGATATGGCTACACCTTC
.,TRBJ1-2,.,TRBV18,CASSPSLNGAYNYGYTF,TGTGCCAGCTCACCATCTCTTAACGGGGCGTATAACTATGGCTACACCTTC
.,TRBJ2-7,many,TRBV5-1,CASSLEEGTEQYF,TGCGCCAGCAGCTTGGAGGAGGGAACCGAGCAGTACTTC
.,TRBJ2-3,many,TRBV11-2,CASSQTTPGGTDTQYF,TGTGCCAGCAGCCAAACGACTCCCGGGGGCACAGATACGCAGTATTTT
.,TRBJ1-5,many,TRBV2,CASTSGVTNQPQHF,TGTGCCAGCACATCGGGTGTCACCAATCAGCCCCAGCATTTT